The following is a T cell receptor (beta chain) sequence with its context. Its specificity is not known. This specimen comes from a study of metastatic and nonmetastatic thyroid tumors. As for the study in general: Patients with malignant and benign thyroid disease provided blood and tumor or nodule tissue, whose repertoires were compared.

Findings and caveats of the study: Significantly greater TCR beta diversity was reportedly found in malignant thyroid tumors than in benign nodules (in blood and tumor).

Original processing notes: Variation in CDR3 across clinicopathological groups served as the basis for constructing a distant-metastasis classifier in papillary thyroid cancer. Using MiXCR, TCRdb reanalyzed the PCR reads. The V and J calls follow TCRdb's processing rather than the paper's. The sample consists of tens of thousands of clones, less than 30% of them appearing once. Not a single patient had been given any form of treatment at any point before undergoing thyroid surgery. CDR3 length: 14 residues. In germline, CDR1 is SGDLS, CDR2 YYNGEE. V was trimmed by 6 bases and J by 3 bases, leaving 15 bases between them.

The chain recombines TRBV9 with TRBJ1-1; TRBD1 is a possible D gene (5 bases). This TCR was sampled from a male donor with papillary thyroid cancer or a benign thyroid nodule (not recorded which). Some clones in this sample may be carry-over from other donors' samples. Input material: blood. DNA for the CDR3: TGTGCCAGCACCCACCGGGACGGAGACACTGAAGCTTTCTTT. Its protein product is CASTHRDGDTEAFF.